This passage covers 20 T cell receptor beta chains from one sample sequenced in a study of T cell responses to AZD1222 COVID-19 vaccine. Produced via immunoSEQ multiplex PCR; TCRdb's table is partial and in-frame only. The sample records 120,000 or so clones, roughly 90% being singletons. The sample here was peripheral blood, taken on day 0 of AZD1222 vaccination. The receptor source for this set is an adult in good health.

The chain combines TRBV2 with TRBJ1-2; the match to TRBD1 covers 7 bases. Trimming took 5 bases from V and 4 from J; bases not matched to a gene: 4. Germline V gene sequence: CDR1 SNHLY, CDR2 FYNNEI. The CDR3 has 13 residues. DNA for the CDR3: TGTGCCAGCAGTCAGCAGGGGGGCTATGGCTACACCTTC. Translated: CASSQQGGYGYTF.

This chain links TRBV3-1 (or the pseudogene TRBV3-2) with TRBJ2-1; D tentatively fits TRBD1 or TRBD2 (7 bases each). This CDR3 contains 17 residues. Per germline, CDR1 LGHDT and CDR2 YNNKEL (reference sequence). V was cut by 9 bases and J by 4 bases, with 25 bases left in between. The CDR3 sequence: CASRERGRGTIYNEQFF. The CDR3 DNA reads TGTGCCAGTAGGGAGAGGGGGCGAGGGACTATATACAATGAGCAGTTCTTC.

This clone was observed once. The V and J genes are TRBV3-1 (or the pseudogene TRBV3-2) and TRBJ2-2; D gene unclear. The CDR3 is made up of 13 amino acids. Per the germline V gene, CDR1 is LGHDT and CDR2 is YNNKEL (reference sequence). Trimming cost V 8 bases and J 3 bases, with 10 bases left between them. CDR3 region: CASAPDYTGELFF. The CDR3 nucleotides read TGTGCCAGCGCCCCGGATTACACCGGGGAGCTGTTTTTT.

The chain combines TRBV21-1 with TRBJ1-5; no check of the table's D call, TRBD1, against the DNA was made. TRBV21-1 is a pseudogene segment. This CDR3 contains 16 residues. The CDR3 DNA sequence: TGTGCCAGCAACCCAACGGGACAGGGCGGCAATCAGCCCCAGCATTTT. Translated, it gives CASNPTGQGGNQPQHF.

The rearrangement links TRBV30 to TRBJ1-1, with D tentatively TRBD1 (5 bases). The CDR3 runs 12 residues. CDR1 and CDR2 from the germline V gene are GTSNPN and SVGIG (reference sequence). CDR3 sequence: CGGSQMNTEAFF. The CDR3 DNA is TGTGGGGGGTCCCAGATGAACACTGAAGCTTTCTTT.

The rearrangement joins TRBV28 to TRBJ1-6, with 10 bases that match TRBD1. Trimming took 6 bases from V and 10 from J; bases not matched to a gene: 9. The length of the CDR3 is 15 residues. Germline V gene sequence: CDR1 MDHEN, CDR2 SYDVKM. The CDR3 DNA follows: TGTGCCAGCAGCCTCGGGACAGGGGAGGGCTCACCCCTCCACTTT. It is translated as CASSLGTGEGSPLHF.

A few counts support this clone. The CDR3 reads CASSLGWGSETVGYTF. CDR3 nucleotide sequence: TGTGCCAGCAGCCTGGGATGGGGTTCGGAGACCGTTGGCTACACCTTC. The chain recombines TRBV5-5 with TRBJ1-2; unclear D gene. There are 16 residues in the CDR3. V was clipped by 4 bases and J by 7 bases, with 23 bases between them. Germline V CDR1 and CDR2: SGHKS, YYEKEE (reference sequence).

The chain links TRBV10-2 to TRBJ1-5, with TRBD1 identical over 8 bases. Trimming removed 3 bases from V and 3 bases from J; junction bases left unmatched: 1. From germline, CDR1 is WSHSY and CDR2 SAAADI. This CDR3 is 14 amino acids long. CDR3: CASSEQGVNQPQHF. The DNA for the CDR3 is TGCGCCAGCAGTGAACAGGGGGTCAATCAGCCCCAGCATTTT.

The chain couples TRBV19 to TRBJ2-1; tentative D call: TRBD2 (5 bases). The V end lost 5 bases, the J end lost 4 bases, and 15 bases lay between the germline ends. Looked up from germline, CDR1 is LNHDA and CDR2 is SQIVND (reference sequence). This CDR3 has 15 amino acids. CDR3 loop: CASSAGLRGYNEQFF. CDR3 DNA sequence: TGTGCCAGTAGTGCGGGTCTCCGGGGTTACAATGAGCAGTTCTTC.

This chain connects TRBV18 to TRBJ1-1, with unresolved D. Germline assignment: CDR1 KGHSH and CDR2 LQKENI. This CDR3 has 14 residues. V was shortened by 0 bases and J by 1 base, with 6 bases between the two germline ends. CDR3: CASSPPHWNTEAFF. CDR3 nucleotides: TGTGCCAGCTCACCACCACATTGGAACACTGAAGCTTTCTTT.

The chain is built from TRBV27 and TRBJ2-7; 12 positions agree with TRBD2. Germline trimming cut 6 bases from V and 5 bases from J; bases unmatched to any gene: 14. CDR3 length: 17 residues. CDR1 and CDR2 (germline): MNHEY, SMNVEV (reference sequence). The CDR3 DNA follows: TGTGCCAGCAGCCTAGCGGGAGGGCCCGGGTTTCAACACGAGCAGTACTTC. Translation: CASSLAGGPGFQHEQYF.

CDR3 sequence: CASSESGRQETQYF. CDR3 in DNA: TGCGCCAGCAGTGAGTCGGGGAGGCAAGAGACCCAGTACTTC. The V and J genes are TRBV10-2 and TRBJ2-5, with D tentatively TRBD2 (6 bases). V gave up 0 bases and J gave up 2 bases, with 7 bases separating them. The CDR3 covers 14 residues. The germline V gene encodes CDR1 WSHSY and CDR2 SAAADI.

In its sample, this clone was seen once. V is TRBV10-3 and J is TRBJ2-7, with D possibly matching TRBD1 (5 bases). Germline CDR1 is ENHRY and CDR2 is SYGVKD. The CDR3 sequence is 16 residues long. V lost 2 bases and J 1 base, leaving 15 bases between the germline ends. The chain's CDR3 is CAISEVSRAGSYEQYF. Written as DNA, the CDR3 is TGTGCCATCAGTGAGGTTTCCAGGGCAGGGTCCTACGAGCAGTACTTC.

V is TRBV5-1 and J is TRBJ1-3; the D is unclear. The CDR3 runs 15 residues. Trimming took off 4 bases at V and 0 bases at J, with 11 bases between the two ends. CDR1 SGHRS and CDR2 YFSETQ come from the germline V gene. The CDR3 region is CASSRDGDSGNTIYF. CDR3 DNA sequence: TGCGCCAGCAGCCGAGACGGCGACTCTGGAAACACCATATATTTT.

The J gene is TRBJ1-2, the V gene TRBV27; D ambiguous. The CDR3 runs 14 residues. Per the germline V gene, CDR1 is MNHEY and CDR2 is SMNVEV (reference sequence). Trimming left V 1 base short and J 5 bases short, with 11 bases between. The CDR3 DNA reads as TGTGCCAGCAGTTTATTAGCCCTAGGGTATGGCTACACCTTC. It yields the protein CASSLLALGYGYTF.

The CDR3 reads CASSRTSNYGYTF. CDR3 DNA: TGTGCCAGCAGCCGGACATCCAACTATGGCTACACCTTC. The V and J genes are TRBV7-8 and TRBJ1-2, with D perhaps matching TRBD1 (5 bases). The V end lost 5 bases, the J end lost 2 bases, and 9 bases lay between the germline ends. CDR1 and CDR2 (germline): SGHVS, FQNEAQ. The CDR3 sequence is 13 residues long.

This clone was seen once. J is TRBJ1-6 and V is TRBV30; D is unclear. The V gene's germline CDR1 is GTSNPN and CDR2 SVGIG (reference sequence). V lost 1 base to trimming and J lost 7 bases, with 11 bases between them. The CDR3 sequence is 14 residues long. CDR3: CAWSGWEENSPLHF. CDR3 bases: TGTGCCTGGAGTGGATGGGAGGAAAATTCACCCCTCCACTTT.

The chain couples TRBV9 to TRBJ2-1; unclear D gene. Between the trimmed V and J ends, which lost 0 bases and 6 bases, there was a span of 10 bases. CDR1 is SGDLS and CDR2 is YYNGEE in the germline V gene. The CDR3 is made up of 14 amino acids. CDR3 amino acids: CASSVGSGPNEQFF. CDR3 nucleotides: TGTGCCAGCAGCGTAGGGTCAGGACCCAATGAGCAGTTCTTC.

In this sample, this clone turned up a few times. The chain has TRBV7-9 and TRBJ2-2; D not resolved. This CDR3 region has 12 residues. V was pared by 1 base and J by 6 bases, with 3 bases between. Germline-derived CDR1 and CDR2 are SEHNR and FQNEAQ (reference sequence). The DNA for the CDR3 is TGTGCCAGCAGCTTAGGTTCCGGGGAGCTGTTTTTT. Protein sequence: CASSLGSGELFF.

The chain employs TRBV5-1 and TRBJ2-5; D is undetermined. The V and J ends lost 4 bases and 2 bases respectively, with 9 bases between them. This CDR3 has 13 residues. Germline V gene sequence: CDR1 SGHRS, CDR2 YFSETQ. The CDR3 DNA follows: TGCGCCAGCAGCGTACGGATACAAGAGACCCAGTACTTC. Its translation is CASSVRIQETQYF.